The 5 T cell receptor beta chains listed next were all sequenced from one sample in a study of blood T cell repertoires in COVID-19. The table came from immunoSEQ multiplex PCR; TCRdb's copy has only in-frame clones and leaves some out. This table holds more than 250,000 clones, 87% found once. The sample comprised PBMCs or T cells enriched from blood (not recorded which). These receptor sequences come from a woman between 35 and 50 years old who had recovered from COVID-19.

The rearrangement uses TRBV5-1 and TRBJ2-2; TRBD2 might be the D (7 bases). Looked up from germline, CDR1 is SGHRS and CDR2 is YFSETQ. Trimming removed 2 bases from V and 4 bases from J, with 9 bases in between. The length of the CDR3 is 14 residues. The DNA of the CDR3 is TGCGCCAGCAGCTTAGGGGGGGCCACCGGGGAGCTGTTTTTT. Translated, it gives CASSLGGATGELFF.

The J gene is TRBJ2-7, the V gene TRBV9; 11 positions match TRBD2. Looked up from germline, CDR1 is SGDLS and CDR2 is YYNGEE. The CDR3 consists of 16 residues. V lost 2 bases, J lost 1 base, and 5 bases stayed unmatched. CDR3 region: CASSVGLAEASYEQYF. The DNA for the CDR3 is TGTGCCAGCAGCGTGGGACTAGCGGAAGCGTCCTACGAGCAGTACTTC.

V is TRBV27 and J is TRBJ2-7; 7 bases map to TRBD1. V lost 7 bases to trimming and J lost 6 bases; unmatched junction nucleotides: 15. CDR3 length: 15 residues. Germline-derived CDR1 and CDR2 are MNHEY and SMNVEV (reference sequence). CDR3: CASKEDRTGGGEQYF. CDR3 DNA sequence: TGTGCCAGCAAAGAAGACAGGACAGGAGGTGGCGAGCAGTACTTC.

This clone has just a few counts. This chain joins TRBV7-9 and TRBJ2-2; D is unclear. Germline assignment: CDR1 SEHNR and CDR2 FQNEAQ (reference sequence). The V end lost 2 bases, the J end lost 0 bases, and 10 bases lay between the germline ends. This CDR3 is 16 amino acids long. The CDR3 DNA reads TGTGCCAGCAGCTTAAGGAGCGTCGCGAACACCGGGGAGCTGTTTTTT. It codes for CASSLRSVANTGELFF.

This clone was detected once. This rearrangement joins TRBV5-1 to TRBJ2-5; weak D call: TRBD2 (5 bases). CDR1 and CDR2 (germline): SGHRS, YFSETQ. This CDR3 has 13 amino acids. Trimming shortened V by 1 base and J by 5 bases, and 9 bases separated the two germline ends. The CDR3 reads CASSLLAAETQYF. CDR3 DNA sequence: TGCGCCAGCAGCTTGCTAGCCGCCGAGACCCAGTACTTC.